One and the same sample provided the 27 T cell receptor beta chains below, sequenced in a study of T cells expressing NK-cell markers. TCRdb reprocessed the 5' RACE reads and stores each CDR3 protein as one record, lacking DNA. The sample's table shows 350,000 to 500,000 distinct CDR3 sequences. Sequencing input: blood T cells: a sorted CD56 or NKG2C T cell subset, CD4+ or CD8+ T cells, or bulk PBMC T cells (not recorded which). Source of these receptors: a woman aged 18-70 years in good health.

The chain employs TRBV7-2 and TRBJ2-2; the TRBD2 assignment by TCRdb is unverifiable without DNA. CDR3 length equals 16 residues. Germline loops: CDR1 SGHTA, CDR2 FQGNSA. The CDR3: CASSLIKGGNTGELFF.

The chain recombines TRBV20-1 with TRBJ1-1. The V gene's germline CDR1 is DFQATT and CDR2 SNEGSKA (reference sequence). This CDR3 has 13 residues. This CDR3 reads CSARDRKDTEAFF.

V is TRBV4-3 and J is TRBJ1-3. Looked up from germline, CDR1 is LGHNA and CDR2 is YSLEER. The CDR3 extends over 15 amino acids. The CDR3 spells CASSLAVLSGNTIYF.

V usage is TRBV7-9 and J usage is TRBJ2-2; as DNA is missing, the TRBD1 call by TCRdb cannot be tested. Germline loops: CDR1 SEHNR, CDR2 FQNEAQ (reference sequence). This CDR3 comprises 16 residues. The CDR3 loop is CASSLWGAGNTGELFF.

V and J are TRBV12-3 or TRBV12-4 and TRBJ2-7; as DNA is missing, the TRBD1 call by TCRdb cannot be tested. The CDR3 is 16 residues long. CDR3 in amino acids: CASSPASSGGSYEQYF.

V is TRBV5-1 and J is TRBJ2-1; TCRdb indicates TRBD2, and absent DNA this call remains unverified. Germline V gene data show CDR1 as SGHRS and CDR2 as YFSETQ. This CDR3 contains 15 residues. This CDR3 reads CASSLPSGGLNEQFF.

V gene TRBV5-4 combines with J gene TRBJ2-7. The length of the CDR3 is 15 residues. The germline CDR1 and CDR2 sequences are SGHNT and YYREEE (reference sequence). The CDR3 region is CASSLLVGSSYEQYF.

The gene calls are TRBV6-1 and TRBJ2-1. The V gene's germline CDR1 is MNHNS and CDR2 SASEGT. The CDR3 extends over 13 amino acids. CDR3 amino acids: CASSATSYNEQFF.

The chain links TRBV7-2 to TRBJ2-1. Germline V gives CDR1 SGHTA, CDR2 FQGNSA. This CDR3 spans 12 amino acids. CDR3 protein: CASSFSRNEQFF.

This sequence joins TRBV7-3 and TRBJ2-1; without DNA, the TCRdb call of TRBD2 cannot be checked. Germline V lookup: CDR1 SGHTA, CDR2 FQGTGA. CDR3 length equals 17 residues. The CDR3 protein is CASSLSPAVRSYNEQFF.

The genes are TRBV4-2 and TRBJ2-1; TCRdb outputs TRBD2, but without DNA this stays unchecked. CDR1 and CDR2 from the germline V gene are LGHNA and YNFKEQ. This CDR3 is built from 16 residues. CDR3 protein: CASSQEGRGRYNEQFF.

This sequence joins TRBV7-2 and TRBJ2-7; TCRdb selects TRBD1, and the lack of DNA leaves this call unchecked. This CDR3 comprises 16 residues. Germline V gene lookup returns CDR1 SGHTA and CDR2 FQGNSA. CDR3: CASSLAGTGVTYEQYF.

J is TRBJ2-7 and V is TRBV5-1; TCRdb selects TRBD1, and the lack of DNA leaves this call unchecked. Germline CDR1 SGHRS, CDR2 YFSETQ. This CDR3 region has 15 residues. The CDR3 sequence is CASSLGDRGFYEQYF.

The chain combines TRBV7-2 with TRBJ2-7; TCRdb proposes TRBD2, but this gene call is untestable without DNA. Germline lookup yields CDR1 SGHTA and CDR2 FQGNSA. There are 16 residues in the CDR3. The CDR3 sequence is CASSFAGGRTSYEQYF. The entire variable domain, with the rest obtained from reference TRBV7-2 and TRBJ2-7, is as follows: GAGVSQSPSNKVTEKGKDVELRCDPISGHTALYWYRQSLGQGLEFLIYFQGNSAPDKSGLPSDRFSAERTGGSVSTLTIQRTQQEDSAVYLCASSFAGGRTSYEQYFGPGTRLTVT.

The V gene is TRBV7-2, the J gene TRBJ2-1; TCRdb names TRBD2, which stays unverified in the absence of DNA. Per the germline V gene, CDR1 is SGHTA and CDR2 is FQGNSA. The length of the CDR3 is 15 residues. CDR3: CASSLQASDYNEQFF.

The chain combines TRBV7-2 with TRBJ2-5; no DNA is available, so the TRBD1 call from TCRdb remains unchecked. This CDR3 region has 17 residues. Germline V gives CDR1 SGHTA, CDR2 FQGNSA. The CDR3 region is CASSLTVRGFGEETQYF.

The chain uses TRBV5-1 and TRBJ1-4. Germline V gene data show CDR1 as SGHRS and CDR2 as YFSETQ. This CDR3 is 16 amino acids long. This chain's CDR3 is CASSFSGISTNEKLFF.

The chain uses TRBV12-3 or TRBV12-4 and TRBJ2-2; TCRdb reports TRBD1, a call that lacks DNA to check it against. This CDR3 comprises 18 residues. The CDR3 loop is CASRDPPLRGVTTGELFF.

V is TRBV12-3 or TRBV12-4 and J is TRBJ1-2; the TCRdb D gene call, TRBD1, has no DNA to confirm it. The CDR3 loop spans 14 amino acids. This CDR3 is CASSLALGAKSYTF.

This chain joins TRBV5-1 and TRBJ2-7; TCRdb proposes TRBD1, but this gene call is untestable without DNA. CDR3 length: 14 residues. CDR1 is SGHRS and CDR2 is YFSETQ in the germline V gene. The CDR3 loop reads CASRRGTGSYEQYF.

This chain connects TRBV28 to TRBJ2-2; TCRdb picks TRBD2, but there is no DNA to check that call. The CDR3 consists of 13 residues. Germline V gene data show CDR1 as MDHEN and CDR2 as SYDVKM. CDR3 residues: CASSTFLARELFF.

The chain couples TRBV10-3 to TRBJ1-1. CDR3 length: 13 residues. The germline V gene encodes CDR1 ENHRY and CDR2 SYGVKD. The CDR3 sequence is CAISESSAAEAFF.

CDR3 sequence reads: CASSLDRNSPTQETQYF. The chain carries TRBV7-9 and TRBJ2-5. This CDR3 is built from 17 residues. Germline CDR1 SEHNR, CDR2 FQNEAQ (reference sequence).

The chain joins TRBV29-1 to TRBJ1-2; absent DNA, TCRdb's TRBD1 call cannot be checked. This CDR3 region has 14 residues. CDR1 SQVTM and CDR2 ANQGSEA come from the germline V gene. The CDR3 is CSVEDSGGAGGYTF.

The rearrangement joins TRBV18 to TRBJ1-1; the TRBD1 assignment by TCRdb is unverifiable without DNA. The CDR3 loop spans 16 amino acids. Germline loops: CDR1 KGHSH, CDR2 LQKENI. This CDR3 is CASSPRTGEQNTEAFF.

This chain uses TRBV10-3 with TRBJ2-1; TCRdb's D gene call, TRBD1, goes unchecked for lack of DNA. The CDR3 contains 14 residues. CDR1 is ENHRY and CDR2 is SYGVKD in the germline V gene. CDR3 loop: CAISPGTGGNEQFF.

This chain's CDR3 is CASSVSGAPSSYNEQFF. The chain carries TRBV7-2 and TRBJ2-1; there is no DNA to check the TCRdb D call of TRBD1. The V gene's germline CDR1 is SGHTA and CDR2 FQGNSA. This CDR3 is built from 17 residues.